A single sample gave rise to the 30 T cell receptor beta chains below, sequenced in a study of low-dose radiotherapy and immunotherapy resistance in tumors. Time point in this sample: after trial treatment. Treatment meaning: LDRT plus nivolumab, ipilimumab, low-dose cyclophosphamide and aspirin (RACIN trial). Primers targeting TRAV and TRBV primed first-strand cDNA, covering alpha and beta chains. Over around 19 PCR cycles, TCRs were amplified from a constant-region primer and V-primer adapter. Via MiXCR, TCRdb re-called the reads, giving one row per CDR3 protein. Of about 58,000 distinct CDR3 sequences in the sample, 20% to 25% were seen once. The source was PBMCs, collected after low-dose radiotherapy plus immunotherapy. Source of these receptors: a male donor with prostate cancer.

This clonotype was detected many times. V and J are TRBV7-8 and TRBJ2-1; 7 bases fit TRBD2. The CDR3 loop spans 15 amino acids. V trimming: 3 bases; J trimming: 8 bases; junction bases outside the gene matches: 10. Germline lookup yields CDR1 SGHVS and CDR2 FQNEAQ. CDR3 DNA sequence: TGTGCCAGCAGCTTGTCTAGCGGCTTCCTCGATGAGCAGTTCTTC. Its protein product is CASSLSSGFLDEQFF.

This clonotype was seen ten or more times. The chain couples TRBV30 to TRBJ2-7; D not certain. V gave up 0 bases and J gave up 0 bases, with 12 bases separating them. Germline-derived CDR1 and CDR2 are GTSNPN and SVGIG (reference sequence). The CDR3 sequence is 15 residues long. The CDR3 DNA reads TGTGCCTGGAGTGTACCCAGGATGAACTCCTACGAGCAGTACTTC. Its translation is CAWSVPRMNSYEQYF.

In its sample, this clonotype was seen many times. The CDR3: CASRKLAGDYNEQFF. CDR3 DNA: TGTGCCAGCAGGAAACTAGCGGGAGATTACAATGAGCAGTTCTTC. The chain links TRBV28 to TRBJ2-1; 11 nucleotides match TRBD2. This CDR3 is built from 15 residues. J gave up 4 bases and V 6 bases, and 5 bases lay outside the gene matches. Germline CDR1 MDHEN, CDR2 SYDVKM.

This clonotype was counted a single time. V is TRBV18 and J is TRBJ1-3; D possibly corresponds to TRBD1 (5 bases). The V gene lost 0 bases and the J gene lost 1 base, with 7 bases spanning the gap. Germline CDR1 and CDR2: KGHSH and LQKENI. The CDR3 has 15 amino acids. The CDR3 loop is CASSPPGQSGNTIYF. CDR3 bases: TGTGCCAGCTCACCACCGGGGCAGTCTGGAAACACCATATATTTT.

This clonotype was counted only a few times. The gene calls are TRBV2 and TRBJ2-1; 9 nucleotides match TRBD1. Trimming removed 7 bases from V and 5 bases from J; junction bases left unmatched: 6. The CDR3 extends over 14 amino acids. Per the germline V gene, CDR1 is SNHLY and CDR2 is FYNNEI. The CDR3 sequence is CASTNWDRDNEQFF. As DNA, the CDR3 is TGTGCCAGCACAAACTGGGACAGGGACAATGAGCAGTTCTTC.

This clonotype has a count of ten or more. This CDR3 is CASSGTGAGELFF. CDR3 nucleotide sequence: TGTGCCAGTAGCGGGACCGGGGCCGGGGAGCTGTTTTTT. The chain uses TRBV19 and TRBJ2-2; D might be TRBD1 or TRBD2, each matching 5 bases. The germline V and J ends were trimmed by 6 bases and 6 bases, with 11 bases remaining between them. There are 13 residues in the CDR3. The V gene's germline CDR1 is LNHDA and CDR2 SQIVND (reference sequence).

At least ten counts were recorded for this clonotype. The rearrangement uses TRBV19 and TRBJ2-2; TRBD1 matches 9 bases. The germline CDR1 and CDR2 sequences are LNHDA and SQIVND (reference sequence). The CDR3 covers 15 residues. J gave up 4 bases and V 7 bases, and 7 bases lay outside the gene matches. The CDR3 DNA reads as TGTGCCAGTAAAGCCGGGACAGGGTCCACCGGGGAGCTGTTTTTT. Translation gives CASKAGTGSTGELFF.

Points on this clonotype: A far larger clone is a single base away, which makes a read error likely. The V call is TRBV11-3, the J call TRBJ2-7, with TRBD2 matching 7 bases. The CDR3 runs 17 residues. The germline V gene has CDR1 SGHNT and CDR2 YENEEA. V lost 5 bases to trimming and J lost 7 bases; unmatched junction nucleotides: 20. CDR3 protein: CASSIRRRDYRVEEQYF. The CDR3 region has the DNA TGTGCCAGCAGCATTCGGCGGCGGGACTATCGGGTGGAGGAGCAGTACTTC.

This clonotype came up a few times. The chain combines TRBV5-1 with TRBJ1-2; TRBD1 aligns across 7 bases. This CDR3 is 16 amino acids long. J was trimmed by 4 bases and V by 1 base; bases with no gene match: 10. The germline V gene has CDR1 SGHRS and CDR2 YFSETQ. The CDR3 sequence: CASSLTLTGISYGYTF. In DNA form, the CDR3 reads TGCGCCAGCAGCTTGACCTTGACAGGGATCAGCTATGGCTACACCTTC. Supplemented by reference TRBV5-1 and TRBJ1-2, the full variable domain reads KAGVTQTPRYLIKTRGQQVTLSCSPISGHRSVSWYQQTPGQGLQFLFEYFSETQRNKGNFPGRFSGRQFSNSRSEMNVSTLELGDSALYLCASSLTLTGISYGYTFGSGTRLTVV.

This clonotype has a count of ten or more. This chain connects TRBV29-1 to TRBJ2-4; D unclear. Germline V CDR1 and CDR2: SQVTM, ANQGSEA. V was cut by 7 bases and J by 0 bases, with 7 bases left in between. This CDR3 region has 12 residues. CDR3 region: CSADIAKNIQYF. In DNA form, the CDR3 reads TGCAGCGCAGACATAGCCAAAAACATTCAGTACTTC. The full variable domain, completed using reference TRBV29-1 and TRBJ2-4, is SAVISQKPSRDICQRGTSLTIQCQVDSQVTMMFWYRQQPGQSLTLIATANQGSEATYESGFVIDKFPISRPNLTFSTLTVSNMSPEDSSIYLCSADIAKNIQYFGAGTRLSVL.

This clonotype was observed many times. The V gene is TRBV19, the J gene TRBJ2-1; maybe TRBD1 (6 bases). V lost 3 bases and J 2 bases, leaving 11 bases between the germline ends. Germline V gene sequence: CDR1 LNHDA, CDR2 SQIVND (reference sequence). CDR3 size: 15 residues. CDR3 sequence (DNA): TGTGCCAGTAGTATGCCCGGGACAACCTACAATGAGCAGTTCTTC. It yields the protein CASSMPGTTYNEQFF.

This clonotype was observed at least ten times. V is TRBV7-8 and J is TRBJ2-7; 9 bases line up with TRBD2. The junction had 3 bases not matched to a gene; V was cut back by 1 base and J by 5 bases. The CDR3 length is 14 residues. The germline V gene encodes CDR1 SGHVS and CDR2 FQNEAQ. The CDR3: CASSLGREGHEQYF. CDR3 nucleotides: TGTGCCAGCAGCTTAGGGCGGGAGGGACACGAGCAGTACTTC.

This clonotype was seen at least ten times. The V and J genes are TRBV7-2 and TRBJ2-3, with D hard to call. Trimming stripped 0 bases from V and 3 bases from J, with 10 bases between. Per germline, CDR1 SGHTA and CDR2 FQGNSA. The CDR3 covers 15 residues. This CDR3 reads CASSLASGPTDTQYF. CDR3 sequence (DNA): TGTGCCAGCAGCTTAGCATCTGGGCCGACAGATACGCAGTATTTT. The entire variable domain, with the rest obtained from reference TRBV7-2 and TRBJ2-3, is as follows: GAGVSQSPSNKVTEKGKDVELRCDPISGHTALYWYRQSLGQGLEFLIYFQGNSAPDKSGLPSDRFSAERTGGSVSTLTIQRTQQEDSAVYLCASSLASGPTDTQYFGPGTRLTVL.

This clonotype was found many times. The CDR3: CASSPTGGNTIYF. Here the CDR3 DNA reads TGTGCCAGCAGCCCGACAGGGGGGAACACCATATATTTT. The V and J genes are TRBV7-8 and TRBJ1-3; 9 bases agree with TRBD1. The CDR3 is 13 amino acids. Germline V gene lookup returns CDR1 SGHVS and CDR2 FQNEAQ. The ends lost 5 bases at V and 7 bases at J; junction bases unmatched: 3.

This clonotype was found many times. The V call is TRBV6-5, the J call TRBJ2-1; D unresolved. Trimming took off 0 bases at V and 7 bases at J, with 16 bases between the two ends. CDR1 is MNHEY, CDR2 SVGAGI, per germline. This CDR3 has 16 residues. For the CDR3, the DNA is TGTGCCAGCAGTTACTCGTCCCTAGTGGGTGTGAATGAGCAGTTCTTC. Its protein is CASSYSSLVGVNEQFF.

The V call is TRBV27, the J call TRBJ2-6; TRBD1 aligns across 7 bases. Germline trimming cut 5 bases from V and 2 bases from J; bases unmatched to any gene: 9. There are 17 residues in the CDR3. CDR1 and CDR2 (germline): MNHEY, SMNVEV (reference sequence). The CDR3 coding sequence is TGTGCCAGCAGTCCCACAGGGGCTGGGGCTGGGGCCAACGTCCTGACTTTC. Translated, it gives CASSPTGAGAGANVLTF.

This clonotype has ten or more counts. The chain combines TRBV20-1 with TRBJ2-5; possibly TRBD2 for D (6 bases). Germline V lookup: CDR1 DFQATT, CDR2 SNEGSKA (reference sequence). Deletions cut 6 bases from V and 3 bases from J, with 17 bases between. This CDR3 comprises 14 residues. The DNA for the CDR3 is TGCAGTGCCCCTGTTAACGGGGGAGAAGAGACCCAGTACTTC. Protein product: CSAPVNGGEETQYF.

The sample holds many counts of this clonotype. The rearrangement joins TRBV29-1 to TRBJ2-3; possibly TRBD1 or TRBD2 for D (5 bases each). Germline CDR1 SQVTM, CDR2 ANQGSEA. This CDR3 has 13 amino acids. Trimming took off 6 bases at V and 1 base at J, with 11 bases between the two ends. The CDR3 is CSVEVGGTDTQYF. The CDR3 DNA reads as TGCAGCGTGGAGGTGGGGGGCACAGATACGCAGTATTTT.

This clonotype was detected ten times or more. This chain uses TRBV11-3 with TRBJ2-2, with D unresolved. The V and J ends lost 2 bases and 5 bases respectively, with 6 bases between them. The CDR3 covers 13 residues. The germline gives CDR1 SGHNT, CDR2 YENEEA. The CDR3 bases are TGTGCCAGCAGCTTAACACGGACCGGGGAGCTGTTTTTT. It specifies CASSLTRTGELFF.

This clonotype was detected ten times or more. The chain carries TRBV19 and TRBJ2-1; D remains unclear. The CDR3 has 14 residues. The ends were cut back, 3 bases at V and 8 bases at J, with 14 bases in the middle. Germline assignment: CDR1 LNHDA and CDR2 SQIVND (reference sequence). CDR3 nucleotide sequence: TGTGCCAGTAGTATCGCGGACCATGGGGATGAGCAGTTCTTC. It encodes CASSIADHGDEQFF.

This clonotype came up a few times. A far larger clone lies a single base away; this is likely a read error. V usage is TRBV5-1 and J usage is TRBJ2-4, with 9 nucleotides matching TRBD1. Trimming at V came to 3 bases and at J to 13 bases, leaving 14 bases not matched to a gene. CDR3 length equals 15 residues. The germline gives CDR1 SGHRS, CDR2 YFSETQ. The CDR3: CASSWTGTGSDEQYF. The CDR3 nucleotides are TGCGCCAGCAGCTGGACCGGGACAGGGAGCGATGAGCAGTACTTC.

J is TRBJ2-7 and V is TRBV5-1; maybe TRBD1 (5 bases). CDR3 size: 14 residues. Germline V gene sequence: CDR1 SGHRS, CDR2 YFSETQ. V was shortened by 0 bases and J by 2 bases, with 9 bases between the two germline ends. The CDR3 loop is CASSLETVAYEQYF. In nucleotides, the CDR3 is TGCGCCAGCAGCTTGGAGACAGTAGCCTACGAGCAGTACTTC. Drawing the rest from reference TRBV5-1 and TRBJ2-7, the complete variable domain is KAGVTQTPRYLIKTRGQQVTLSCSPISGHRSVSWYQQTPGQGLQFLFEYFSETQRNKGNFPGRFSGRQFSNSRSEMNVSTLELGDSALYLCASSLETVAYEQYFGPGTRLTVT.

This clonotype was found once. A single base is all that separates this from a far larger clone, so a read error is likely. The V call is TRBV4-3, the J call TRBJ2-3, with D uncertain. Germline loops: CDR1 LGHNA, CDR2 YSLEER. The CDR3 consists of 12 residues. Trimming took 4 bases from V and 8 from J, leaving 10 bases between them. The CDR3 protein is CASSRSLATQYF. CDR3 nucleotides: TGCGCCAGCAGCCGATCGTTAGCTACGCAGTATTTT.

The table lists this clonotype with many counts. The CDR3, as DNA: TGTGCCAGCACCGGGACCCCACTTGGAAACACCATATATTTT. Translating it yields CASTGTPLGNTIYF. The rearrangement joins TRBV2 to TRBJ1-3; D might be TRBD1 (5 bases). The V gene's germline CDR1 is SNHLY and CDR2 FYNNEI. V lost 7 bases, J lost 3 bases, and 13 bases lay in between. This CDR3 comprises 14 residues.

The chain is built from TRBV4-1 and TRBJ2-7, with 9 positions matching TRBD1. The CDR3 sequence is 15 residues long. Trimming cost V 0 bases and J 9 bases; bases outside gene matches: 9. Looked up from germline, CDR1 is MGHRA and CDR2 is YSYEKL. CDR3 protein: CASSQDQGQGVRQYF. DNA for the CDR3: TGCGCCAGCAGCCAAGATCAGGGACAGGGCGTCAGGCAGTACTTC.

CDR3 bases: TGTGCCAGCAGCGCGGGAATTGGAGAGACCCAGTACTTC. This translates into CASSAGIGETQYF. This chain joins TRBV9 and TRBJ2-5, with TRBD2 as a possible D gene (5 bases). V was shortened by 3 bases and J by 4 bases, with 10 bases between the two germline ends. The CDR3 has 13 amino acids. Per the germline V gene, CDR1 is SGDLS and CDR2 is YYNGEE.

The table lists this clonotype with a few counts. The chain uses TRBV7-2 and TRBJ1-2, with D hard to call. Trimming pared 1 base from V and 4 bases from J, leaving 4 bases between. The CDR3 length is 12 residues. Germline CDR1 reads SGHTA; CDR2 reads FQGNSA. The CDR3 loop is CASSLDSYGYTF. CDR3 DNA sequence: TGTGCCAGCAGCTTAGATAGCTATGGCTACACCTTC. Variable domain in full (rest from reference TRBV7-2 and TRBJ1-2): GAGVSQSPSNKVTEKGKDVELRCDPISGHTALYWYRQSLGQGLEFLIYFQGNSAPDKSGLPSDRFSAERTGGSVSTLTIQRTQQEDSAVYLCASSLDSYGYTFGSGTRLTVV.

In this sample, this clonotype turned up many times. The rearrangement joins TRBV19 to TRBJ2-1; 7 bases agree with TRBD1. The CDR3 consists of 17 residues. J lost 0 bases, V lost 5 bases, and 10 bases had no gene match. Germline V gives CDR1 LNHDA, CDR2 SQIVND (reference sequence). The CDR3 loop is CASSVGTVDSSYNEQFF. The CDR3 region has the DNA TGTGCCAGTAGTGTCGGGACAGTAGATAGCTCCTACAATGAGCAGTTCTTC.

This clonotype was counted many times. V usage is TRBV4-2 and J usage is TRBJ2-7; unclear D gene. Per germline, CDR1 LGHNA and CDR2 YNFKEQ. The CDR3 covers 17 residues. Trimming removed 0 bases from V and 0 bases from J, with 15 bases in between. This CDR3 is CASSQDSVGGISYEQYF. CDR3 sequence (DNA): TGTGCCAGCAGCCAAGATTCGGTTGGCGGTATCTCCTACGAGCAGTACTTC.

This clonotype was detected ten times or more. The rearrangement uses TRBV5-1 and TRBJ2-4; TRBD2 aligns across 9 bases. J gave up 6 bases and V 7 bases, and 11 bases lay outside the gene matches. Looked up from germline, CDR1 is SGHRS and CDR2 is YFSETQ. The CDR3 extends over 15 amino acids. As DNA, the CDR3 is TGCGCCAGCGGGCAACAAGCGGGGGGAGGAAACATTCAGTACTTC. Protein product: CASGQQAGGGNIQYF. Full variable domain (rest looked up from reference TRBV5-1 and TRBJ2-4): KAGVTQTPRYLIKTRGQQVTLSCSPISGHRSVSWYQQTPGQGLQFLFEYFSETQRNKGNFPGRFSGRQFSNSRSEMNVSTLELGDSALYLCASGQQAGGGNIQYFGAGTRLSVL.